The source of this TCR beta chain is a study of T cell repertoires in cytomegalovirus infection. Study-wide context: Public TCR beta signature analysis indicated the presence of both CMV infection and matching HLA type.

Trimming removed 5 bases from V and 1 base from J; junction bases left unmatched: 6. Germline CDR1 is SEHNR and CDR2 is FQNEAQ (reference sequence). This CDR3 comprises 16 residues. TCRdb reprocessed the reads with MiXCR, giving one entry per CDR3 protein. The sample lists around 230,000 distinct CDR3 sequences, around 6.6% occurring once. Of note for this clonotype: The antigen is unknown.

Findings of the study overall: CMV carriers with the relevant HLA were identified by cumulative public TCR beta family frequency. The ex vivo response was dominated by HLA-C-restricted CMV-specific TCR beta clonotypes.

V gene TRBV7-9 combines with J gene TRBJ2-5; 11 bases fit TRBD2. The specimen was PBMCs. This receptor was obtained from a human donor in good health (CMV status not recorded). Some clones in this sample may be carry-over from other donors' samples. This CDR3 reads CASSTRLAGLQETQYF. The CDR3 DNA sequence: TGTGCCAGCAGCACCAGACTAGCGGGGCTCCAAGAGACCCAGTACTTC.